Here is one T cell receptor beta chain with its context. Sequencing used immunoSEQ multiplex PCR; TCRdb keeps in-frame clones, though not all of them. The profile covers about 2 million clones, with about 95% appearing a single time and 1% to 1.5% taken by the ten largest. Naive CD8 cells, CD45RO-negative and positively selected for CCR7, excluded terminally differentiated effector memory CD45RA+ cells. The data belong to a study of shared clonotypes between healthy human individuals. V lost 5 bases to trimming and J lost 0 bases, with 8 bases between them. The CDR3 has 14 residues. In germline, CDR1 is LNHDA, CDR2 SQIVND (reference sequence).

The chain combines TRBV19 with TRBJ1-3; the D gene is possibly TRBD1 (5 bases). The origin of this receptor is a man younger than 30 in good health. The sequencing sample was made of naive CD8+ T cells sorted from blood. CDR3 coding DNA: TGTGCCAGTAGTGTTGGGGGCTCTGGAAACACCATATATTTT. Translating gives CASSVGGSGNTIYF. Full variable domain (missing parts from reference TRBV19 and TRBJ1-3): DGGITQSPKYLFRKEGQNVTLSCEQNLNHDAMYWYRQDPGQGLRLIYYSQIVNDFQKGDIAEGYSVSREKKESFPLTVTSAQKNPTAFYLCASSVGGSGNTIYFGEGSWLTVV.